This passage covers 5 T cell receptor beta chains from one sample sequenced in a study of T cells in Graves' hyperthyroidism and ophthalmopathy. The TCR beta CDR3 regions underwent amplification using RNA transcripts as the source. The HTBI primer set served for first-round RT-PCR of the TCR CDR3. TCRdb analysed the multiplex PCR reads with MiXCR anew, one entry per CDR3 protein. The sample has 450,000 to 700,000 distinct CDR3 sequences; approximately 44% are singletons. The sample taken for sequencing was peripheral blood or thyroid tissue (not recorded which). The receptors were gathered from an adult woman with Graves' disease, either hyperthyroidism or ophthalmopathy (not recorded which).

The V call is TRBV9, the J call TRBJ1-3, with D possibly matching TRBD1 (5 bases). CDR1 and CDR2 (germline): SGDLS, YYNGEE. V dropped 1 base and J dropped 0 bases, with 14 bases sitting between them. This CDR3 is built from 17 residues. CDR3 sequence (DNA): TGTGCCAGCAGCGTATCCCCGGGGGACCACTCTGGAAACACCATATATTTT. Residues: CASSVSPGDHSGNTIYF.

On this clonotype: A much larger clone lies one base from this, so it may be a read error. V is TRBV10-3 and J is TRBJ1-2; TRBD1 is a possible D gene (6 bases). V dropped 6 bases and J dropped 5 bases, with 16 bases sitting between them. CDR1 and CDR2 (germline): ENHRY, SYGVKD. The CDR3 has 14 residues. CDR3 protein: CAISLPTGNYGYTF. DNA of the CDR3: TGTGCCATCAGCCTCCCGACAGGAAATTATGGCTACACCTTC.

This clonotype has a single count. The CDR3 DNA sequence: TGCAGTGCTTGGCATTTTGACACCGCTTCCATCTATGAGCAGTACTTC. Amino acid sequence: CSAWHFDTASIYEQYF. The chain links TRBV20-1 to TRBJ2-7; D not resolved. V lost 5 bases and J 7 bases, leaving 27 bases between the germline ends. This CDR3 is 16 amino acids long. Germline CDR1 reads DFQATT; CDR2 reads SNEGSKA (reference sequence).

CDR3 protein: CASSDNTPRGGPQNTEAFF. The CDR3 DNA is TGTGCCAGCAGTGATAACACCCCCCGGGGGGGTCCGCAGAACACTGAAGCTTTCTTT. The chain links TRBV2 to TRBJ1-1; a possible D gene is TRBD1 (5 bases). Germline V gene data show CDR1 as SNHLY and CDR2 as FYNNEI. The CDR3 extends over 19 amino acids. V lost 3 bases and J 1 base, leaving 24 bases between the germline ends.

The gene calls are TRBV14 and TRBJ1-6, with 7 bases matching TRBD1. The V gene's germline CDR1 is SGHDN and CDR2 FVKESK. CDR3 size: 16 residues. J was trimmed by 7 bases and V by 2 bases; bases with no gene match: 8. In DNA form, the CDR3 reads TGTGCCAGCAGCCAATTCGGTCGGGACAGCAATTCACCCCTCCACTTT. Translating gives CASSQFGRDSNSPLHF.